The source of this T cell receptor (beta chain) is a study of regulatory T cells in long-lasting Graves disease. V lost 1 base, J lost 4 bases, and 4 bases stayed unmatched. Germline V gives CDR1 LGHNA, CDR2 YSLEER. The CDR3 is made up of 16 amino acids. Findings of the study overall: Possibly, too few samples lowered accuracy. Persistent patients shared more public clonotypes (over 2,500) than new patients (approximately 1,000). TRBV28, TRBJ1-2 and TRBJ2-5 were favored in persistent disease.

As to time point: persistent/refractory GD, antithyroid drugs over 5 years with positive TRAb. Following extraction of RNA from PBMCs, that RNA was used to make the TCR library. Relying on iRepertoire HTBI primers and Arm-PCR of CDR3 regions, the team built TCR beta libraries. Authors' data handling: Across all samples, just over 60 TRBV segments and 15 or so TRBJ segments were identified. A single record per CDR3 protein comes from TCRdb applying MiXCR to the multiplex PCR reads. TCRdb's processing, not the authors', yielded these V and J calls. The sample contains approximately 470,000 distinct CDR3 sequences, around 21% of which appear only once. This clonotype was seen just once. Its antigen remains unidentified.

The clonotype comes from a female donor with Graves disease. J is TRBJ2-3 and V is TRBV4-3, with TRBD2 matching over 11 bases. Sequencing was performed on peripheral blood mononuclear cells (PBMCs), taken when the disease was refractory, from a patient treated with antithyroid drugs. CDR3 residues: CASSQGLAGTSDTQYF. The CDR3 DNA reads TGCGCCAGCAGCCAAGGACTAGCGGGAACTTCAGATACGCAGTATTTT.